The T cell receptor beta chain described here comes from a study of Ad26.COV2.S vaccination and SARS-CoV-2 variants (dated by TCRdb to the early 2020s). In terms of the full investigation: Donors in the vaccine arm were drawn from COV1001, a phase I-IIa trial of Ad26.COV2.S in healthy adults that was multicentre, randomized, double-blind and placebo-controlled. Blinding of investigators to trial group allocation was maintained during experiments and outcome assessment. A total of 32 samples were included in the TCR-sequenced set, comprising roughly 19 Ad26.COV2.S vaccine recipients, 5 placebo recipients and 8 SARS-CoV-2 convalescent individuals. TCRbeta repertoire sequencing served as the tool for gauging how specific and how broad the SARS-CoV-2-reactive T cell receptors were following Ad26.COV2.S vaccination. Dosing of Ad26.COV2.S was intramuscular, at either 5x10^10 or 1x10^11 viral particles, delivered as one shot or as two shots spaced 56 days apart. Participants in the trial were split at random into five groups of five each, receiving low-dose or high-dose Ad26.COV2.S once or twice, or else placebo on both occasions. What the work shows at the level of the full study, not this receptor alone: Compared with placebo recipients, Ad26.COV2.S recipients showed higher spike-specific TCR breadth (P = 0.0014). Substantial breadth of spike-specific CD8+ and CD4+ T cell responses was reported after vaccination. According to the authors, total T cell responses may have been underestimated by the TCR breadth and depth analyses. Non-spike TCR breadth was comparable between vaccine and placebo recipients, consistent with the vaccine containing only spike. Comparing responses between vaccine doses or regimens was not something the study was powered to do.

Including the terminal cysteine and phenylalanine, the CDR3 comprises 10 residues. Here the CDR3 DNA is all that survives: 30 bases in frame from base 1. Deletion took 5 bases off V and 3 bases off J, with a span of 5 bases between the germline ends. According to the germline V gene, CDR1 reads SQVTM and CDR2 reads ANQGSEA. The immunoSEQ Assay was the method used to sequence TCRbeta CDR3 regions. After extraction, genomic DNA underwent amplification by bias-controlled multiplex PCR, followed by high-throughput sequencing. Concerning the study's data processing: To quantify the absolute abundance of every unique TCRbeta CDR3 region, sequences were collapsed and filtered. Usable DNA was measured by amplifying reference genes present in all nucleated cells, and TCRbeta template counts were normalized to that usable DNA to estimate T cell fraction. Repertoire TCRs were annotated as SARS-CoV-2-specific by exact matching of V gene, CDR3 amino acid sequence and J gene to a known reactive TCR set. The reference SARS-CoV-2 TCR set came from MIRA and was filtered for enrichment in COVID-19-positive ImmuneCODE repertoires, removing public or cross-reactive TCRs. Drawing on the MIRA antigens, annotated TCRs were analysed further at the level of specific ORF or position within ORF. Breadth was defined as annotated unique rearrangements over total unique productive rearrangements; depth was the summed frequency of those rearrangements. Group comparisons of TCR breadth used two-sided Wilcoxon rank-sum tests. Here the immuneACCESS table is served through TCRdb, limited to in-frame sequences with V and J called. Missing clones are a known gap in these copies; in checked studies unresolved V genes cover under half, and the rest lacks a known reason. V and J calls and clone size are given by that table; D and trimming were obtained from the DNA. Within this sample are some 340,000 clones, with just under 85% of them counted one time only. The top ten clones comprise approximately 2.2% of the sample.

This clone has only a few counts. Its antigen has not been determined. No quality values exist for individual bases; no much larger clone is one base distant. The treatment or condition label here, explained by the study, means: about 20 received Ad26.COV2.S at low or high dose, single or two shots; roughly five received placebo; per-sample allocation not given. For vaccine and placebo recipients, repertoires were sequenced using samples collected on day 63 after the first injection. Between 29 July and 7 August 2020, Cohort 1b enrolled 20 to 30 adults aged 18-55 years at one site in Boston, USA. As a vaccine, Ad26.COV2.S was a replication-incompetent adenovirus type 26 vector that expressed a prefusion-stabilized SARS-CoV-2 spike protein derived from the original Wuhan strain.

Recombination connected TRBV29-1 to TRBJ2-7, with the D gene uncertain. This receptor was taken from a person between 18 and 59 years old who received the Ad26.COV2.S COVID-19 vaccine or a placebo. Here the sequenced sample was peripheral blood, taken in a trial of Ad26.COV2.S vaccine versus placebo. The DNA sequence is given as TGCAGCGTTAAGAACTACGAGCAGTACTTC. This is translated as CSVKNYEQYF.